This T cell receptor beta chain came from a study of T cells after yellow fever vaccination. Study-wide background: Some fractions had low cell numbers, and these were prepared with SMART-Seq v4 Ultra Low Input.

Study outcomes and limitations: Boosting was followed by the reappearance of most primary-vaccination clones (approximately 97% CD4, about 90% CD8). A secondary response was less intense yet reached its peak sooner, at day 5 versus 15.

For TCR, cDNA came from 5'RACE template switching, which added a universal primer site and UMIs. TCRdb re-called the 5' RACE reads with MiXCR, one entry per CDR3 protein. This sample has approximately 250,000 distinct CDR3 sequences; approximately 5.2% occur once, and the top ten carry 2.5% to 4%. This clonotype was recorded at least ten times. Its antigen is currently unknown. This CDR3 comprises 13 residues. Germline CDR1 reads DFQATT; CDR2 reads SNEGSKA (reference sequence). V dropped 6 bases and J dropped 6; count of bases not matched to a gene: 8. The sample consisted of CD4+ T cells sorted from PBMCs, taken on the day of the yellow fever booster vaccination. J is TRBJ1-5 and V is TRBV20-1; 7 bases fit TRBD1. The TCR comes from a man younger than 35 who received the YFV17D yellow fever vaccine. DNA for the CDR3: TGCAGTGCCCCAGACAGGGTTGGTCAGCCCCAGCATTTT. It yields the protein CSAPDRVGQPQHF.